This T cell receptor beta chain came from a study of T cell repertoires in cytomegalovirus infection. On the study more broadly: Use of recently identified HLA-C-restricted and well-studied HLA-B-restricted CMV epitopes was part of the study. Carrying CMV and the relevant HLA type showed in public TCR beta signatures. Whole-study results and caveats: Predominance within the ex vivo response was attributable to HLA-C-restricted CMV-specific TCR beta clonotypes.

Trimming left V 0 bases short and J 7 bases short, with 10 bases between. There are 14 residues in the CDR3. Germline loops: CDR1 ENHRY, CDR2 SYGVKD. Via MiXCR, TCRdb re-called the reads, giving one row per CDR3 protein. Of about 70,000 distinct CDR3 sequences in the sample, 20% were seen once. About this clonotype itself: The antigen is unknown.

V gene TRBV10-3 combines with J gene TRBJ2-1; D is uncertain. The receptor was derived from a human donor in good health (CMV status not recorded). Some clones in this sample may be carry-over from other donors' samples. Here the sequenced sample was CD8+ T cells from cultured PBMCs, taken from culture after CMV antigen stimulation. In DNA form, the CDR3 reads TGTGCCATCAGTGAGTCGAGCGCGGCAAATGAGCAGTTCTTC. It translates to CAISESSAANEQFF.